The 7 T cell receptor beta chains given below trace back to one sample, sequenced in a study of graft-versus-host responses after intestinal transplantation. Clones were sequenced by immunoSEQ multiplex PCR, and TCRdb holds only the in-frame ones, with some missing. The sample includes about 18,000 clones, around 38% of them seen just once. Sequencing used alloreactive CD4+ T cells from a mixed lymphocyte reaction culture, obtained before intestinal transplant. Subset described: CFSE-low proliferating T cells sorted from roughly six-day pre-transplant mixed lymphocyte reaction (GvH or HvG direction). The receptors originated from a human patient who received an intestinal transplant.

The sample holds a few counts of this clone. The chain has TRBV6-1 and TRBJ2-7; D is tentatively TRBD1 or TRBD2 (5 bases each). The CDR3 has 14 amino acids. Germline CDR1 and CDR2: MNHNS and SASEGT. V was pared by 7 bases and J by 7 bases, with 20 bases between. CDR3 nucleotides: TGTGCCAGCACCATTAGGGGACGGTCCGGTGAGCAGTACTTC. This gives the protein CASTIRGRSGEQYF.

The chain has TRBV6-5 and TRBJ1-1; tentatively, D is TRBD1 (5 bases). The CDR3 consists of 15 residues. Trimming removed 6 bases from V and 1 base from J, with 15 bases in between. The germline V gene encodes CDR1 MNHEY and CDR2 SVGAGI. The CDR3 DNA is TGTGCCAGCAGATTCTTGTACAGGCCGAACACTGAAGCTTTCTTT. It codes for CASRFLYRPNTEAFF.

This clone was counted between two and nine times. The chain combines TRBV6-5 with TRBJ2-5; 7 nucleotides align to TRBD2. In germline, CDR1 is MNHEY, CDR2 SVGAGI. V shed 4 bases and J 5 bases; nucleotides not matched to a gene: 7. CDR3 length: 14 residues. The CDR3, as DNA: TGTGCCAGCAGTTCCCGGGGAGGGTGGGAGACCCAGTACTTC. Translation: CASSSRGGWETQYF.

The chain carries TRBV5-1 and TRBJ2-7, with 10 bases aligning to TRBD2. Germline V gene data show CDR1 as SGHRS and CDR2 as YFSETQ. The CDR3 covers 16 residues. With V trimmed by 0 bases and J by 3 bases, 6 bases remained unmatched. The CDR3 DNA reads as TGCGCCAGCAGCTTGGCCTGGGCTAGCGGGGGCTACGAGCAGTACTTC. Translation: CASSLAWASGGYEQYF.

The sample holds a few counts of this clone. This chain joins TRBV11-1 and TRBJ2-7; possibly TRBD1 for D (8 bases). Per germline, CDR1 SGHAT and CDR2 FQDESV (reference sequence). Trimming removed 5 bases from V and 2 bases from J, with 16 bases in between. The CDR3 has 15 amino acids. CDR3 residues: CASSPNRGGPYEQYF. The CDR3 region has the DNA TGTGCCAGCAGCCCAAACAGGGGGGGTCCCTACGAGCAGTACTTC.

This rearrangement joins TRBV19 to TRBJ1-1; 8 positions agree with TRBD1. The V gene end was trimmed by 5 bases and the J gene end by 4 bases; junction bases not matched to a gene: 3. The CDR3 length is 13 residues. Per germline, CDR1 LNHDA and CDR2 SQIVND (reference sequence). CDR3 sequence: CASSVRGPTEAFF. The CDR3 nucleotides read TGTGCCAGTAGTGTCAGGGGGCCCACTGAAGCTTTCTTT.

CDR3 in amino acids: CASRRLAGETDTQYF. CDR3 bases: TGTGCCAGCAGACGACTAGCGGGGGAGACAGATACGCAGTATTTT. The chain uses TRBV7-3 and TRBJ2-3, with 12 bases lining up with TRBD2. The CDR3 is made up of 15 amino acids. The V gene's germline CDR1 is SGHTA and CDR2 FQGTGA. J gave up 3 bases and V 6 bases, and 4 bases lay outside the gene matches.